Below, 23 T cell receptor beta chains from the same sample are listed, as sequenced in a study of vaccination and CD4 T cells after COVID-19. CD4+ T cells that had been cultured provided DNA sequenced with the Oncomine TCR Beta short-read assay. TCRdb reanalysed the PCR reads using MiXCR and keeps one entry per CDR3 protein. Altogether more than 9,500 distinct CDR3 sequences are present, approximately 80% being singletons, with the ten largest covering roughly a tenth. This sample's treatment: roughly 10-day PBMC culture with coronavirus spike peptide pools or control peptides (ViraFEST assay). These receptors' antigens are unknown. The specimen was CD4+ T cells from blood, cultured in vitro. The receptors were sampled from a human donor who had recovered from COVID-19.

The CDR3 coding sequence is TGTGCCAGCAGCTACCGACAGGGGGTAATGAACACTGAAGCTTTCTTT. The encoded protein is CASSYRQGVMNTEAFF. The genes are TRBV7-2 and TRBJ1-1; 9 nucleotides align to TRBD1. CDR3 length equals 16 residues. CDR1 is SGHTA and CDR2 is FQGNSA in the germline V gene. The J segment lost 0 bases and the V segment lost 4 bases, leaving 6 bases of the junction unmatched. Based on the CDR3 plus reference TRBV7-2 and TRBJ1-1, the full variable domain is GAGVSQSPSNKVTEKGKDVELRCDPISGHTALYWYRQSLGQGLEFLIYFQGNSAPDKSGLPSDRFSAERTGGSVSTLTIQRTQQEDSAVYLCASSYRQGVMNTEAFFGQGTRLTVV.

In its sample, this clonotype was seen once. The rearrangement joins TRBV2 to TRBJ2-1; D unclear. CDR3 size: 15 residues. The V end lost 4 bases, the J end lost 0 bases, and 10 bases lay between the germline ends. In germline, CDR1 is SNHLY, CDR2 FYNNEI. CDR3 sequence (DNA): TGTGCCAGCAGTGTGGACCTCAGCTCCTACAATGAGCAGTTCTTC. As protein: CASSVDLSSYNEQFF. Full variable domain (remainder filled in from reference TRBV2 and TRBJ2-1): EPEVTQTPSHQVTQMGQEVILRCVPISNHLYFYWYRQILGQKVEFLVSFYNNEISEKSEIFDDQFSVERPDGSNFTLKIRSTKLEDSAMYFCASSVDLSSYNEQFFGPGTRLTVL.

The chain couples TRBV20-1 to TRBJ1-5; D remains ambiguous. This CDR3 comprises 14 residues. The germline V gene encodes CDR1 DFQATT and CDR2 SNEGSKA (reference sequence). The germline V and J ends were trimmed by 3 bases and 0 bases, with 9 bases remaining between them. CDR3 amino acids: CSARSQNSNQPQHF. CDR3 DNA: TGCAGTGCTAGGTCGCAGAATAGCAATCAGCCCCAGCATTTT.

The V call is TRBV11-2, the J call TRBJ1-4, with a possible D match to TRBD1 (5 bases). V was cut by 4 bases and J by 11 bases, with 14 bases left in between. Germline CDR1 is SGHAT and CDR2 is FQNNGV. The CDR3 runs to 13 residues. This CDR3 reads CASSSTTGGKLFF. Here the CDR3 DNA reads TGTGCCAGCAGCTCAACGACGGGGGGTAAACTGTTTTTT.

This clonotype is termed medium-sized. The CDR3 sequence is CATSDPDRGDEKLFF. CDR3 sequence (DNA): TGTGCCACCAGTGATCCGGACAGGGGGGATGAAAAACTGTTTTTT. The chain carries TRBV24-1 and TRBJ1-4; 10 nucleotides match TRBD1. V shed 3 bases, J shed 6 bases, and the junction held 3 bases outside the gene matches. There are 15 residues in the CDR3. Germline CDR1 is KGHDR and CDR2 is SFDVKD.

The genes are TRBV20-1 and TRBJ2-2, with a weak D call TRBD1 (6 bases). Germline V gene sequence: CDR1 DFQATT, CDR2 SNEGSKA (reference sequence). V lost 3 bases, J lost 2 bases, and 13 bases lay in between. This CDR3 contains 15 residues. CDR3 residues: CSASRQETNTGELFF. The CDR3 nucleotides are TGCAGTGCTAGTCGACAGGAGACTAACACCGGGGAGCTGTTTTTT.

In its sample, this clonotype was seen a few times. The chain employs TRBV6-1 and TRBJ1-2, with 8 bases aligning to TRBD1. Germline CDR1 reads MNHNS; CDR2 reads SASEGT. There are 16 residues in the CDR3. V dropped 8 bases and J dropped 3; count of bases not matched to a gene: 14. The CDR3 is CASFGYGQGSDYGYTF. CDR3 in DNA: TGTGCCAGCTTCGGATACGGACAGGGAAGTGACTATGGCTACACCTTC.

This clonotype is medium-sized (0.01 to 0.1%) in the sample. The chain uses TRBV27 and TRBJ1-2; possibly TRBD1 for D (6 bases). V lost 2 bases to trimming and J lost 6 bases, with 10 bases between them. Germline lookup yields CDR1 MNHEY and CDR2 SMNVEV (reference sequence). CDR3 length: 13 amino acids. The CDR3 protein is CASSLRGGNGYTF. For the CDR3, the DNA is TGTGCCAGCAGTTTACGAGGGGGGAATGGCTACACCTTC.

As DNA, the CDR3 is TGCGCCAGCAGGTCGACAGGTATTGGCGGCATGACCCTCCACTTT. It is translated as CASRSTGIGGMTLHF. V is TRBV5-1 and J is TRBJ1-6; tentative D call: TRBD1 (6 bases). CDR3 length: 15 amino acids. V was shortened by 5 bases and J by 14 bases, with 23 bases between the two germline ends. CDR1 is SGHRS and CDR2 is YFSETQ in the germline V gene.

This rearrangement joins TRBV19 to TRBJ2-7, with D perhaps TRBD1 (5 bases). The CDR3 length is 13 residues. Trimming took off 5 bases at V and 3 bases at J, with 11 bases between the two ends. The V gene's germline CDR1 is LNHDA and CDR2 SQIVND (reference sequence). CDR3 coding DNA: TGTGCCAGTAGTCTTGAAAGGGGCTACGAGCAGTACTTC. Protein: CASSLERGYEQYF. The whole variable domain, filled in from reference TRBV19 and TRBJ2-7, reads DGGITQSPKYLFRKEGQNVTLSCEQNLNHDAMYWYRQDPGQGLRLIYYSQIVNDFQKGDIAEGYSVSREKKESFPLTVTSAQKNPTAFYLCASSLERGYEQYFGPGTRLTVT.

The chain couples TRBV27 to TRBJ2-2; D possibly matches TRBD1 or TRBD2 (6 bases each). V was cut by 6 bases and J by 2 bases, with 13 bases left in between. CDR3 length: 15 amino acids. Germline CDR1 reads MNHEY; CDR2 reads SMNVEV (reference sequence). In DNA form, the CDR3 reads TGTGCCAGCAGCAGGCACGGGGGCAACACCGGGGAGCTGTTTTTT. Its translation: CASSRHGGNTGELFF.

This clonotype is judged large. The V gene is TRBV2, the J gene TRBJ1-2; perhaps TRBD1 as D (6 bases). V was shortened by 1 base and J by 4 bases, with 13 bases between the two germline ends. Germline V gene lookup returns CDR1 SNHLY and CDR2 FYNNEI. The CDR3 totals 15 residues. CDR3 coding DNA: TGTGCCAGCAGTGAAGGCGGACAGCTTTTCTATGGCTACACCTTC. Its protein is CASSEGGQLFYGYTF. The variable domain in full, completed from reference TRBV2 and TRBJ1-2, reads EPEVTQTPSHQVTQMGQEVILRCVPISNHLYFYWYRQILGQKVEFLVSFYNNEISEKSEIFDDQFSVERPDGSNFTLKIRSTKLEDSAMYFCASSEGGQLFYGYTFGSGTRLTVV.

The chain combines TRBV28 with TRBJ1-2; D unresolved. Per the germline V gene, CDR1 is MDHEN and CDR2 is SYDVKM. The CDR3 is 12 amino acids. Deletions cut 7 bases from V and 4 bases from J, with 10 bases between. CDR3 loop: CASTTTSYGYTF. CDR3 DNA sequence: TGTGCCAGCACCACGACCTCCTATGGCTACACCTTC.

The J gene is TRBJ1-2, the V gene TRBV6-5; D is ambiguous. Germline V gene sequence: CDR1 MNHEY, CDR2 SVGAGI. V lost 0 bases and J lost 4, with 12 bases in between. The CDR3 contains 15 residues. The CDR3 region has the DNA TGTGCCAGCAGTTACTCGTTAGGAGTCTTCTATGGCTACACCTTC. Translation gives CASSYSLGVFYGYTF.

CDR3 protein: CSASLGARTYEQYF. The DNA of the CDR3 is TGCAGTGCTAGTCTAGGGGCACGAACCTACGAGCAGTACTTC. V is TRBV20-1 and J is TRBJ2-7; weak D call: TRBD1 (5 bases). The V end lost 3 bases, the J end lost 2 bases, and 14 bases lay between the germline ends. Germline V gives CDR1 DFQATT, CDR2 SNEGSKA (reference sequence). The CDR3 loop spans 14 amino acids.

The rearrangement uses TRBV2 and TRBJ1-5; D not resolved. The germline V and J ends were trimmed by 7 bases and 2 bases, with 12 bases remaining between them. The CDR3 runs to 14 residues. Germline V lookup: CDR1 SNHLY, CDR2 FYNNEI. The CDR3 DNA reads TGTGCCAGCAATAGAGTCGGTGGCAATCAGCCCCAGCATTTT. Protein product: CASNRVGGNQPQHF.

The chain recombines TRBV12-3 or TRBV12-4 with TRBJ2-5; 9 bases match TRBD1. V shed 3 bases and J 1 base; nucleotides not matched to a gene: 0. This CDR3 spans 14 amino acids. CDR3: CASSLDRGQETQYF. DNA for the CDR3: TGTGCCAGCAGTTTGGACAGGGGCCAAGAGACCCAGTACTTC.

The rearrangement links TRBV6-1 to TRBJ1-5, with TRBD1 matching 7 bases. The germline CDR1 and CDR2 sequences are MNHNS and SASEGT. Trimming cost V 6 bases and J 5 bases; bases outside gene matches: 10. This CDR3 has 15 amino acids. The CDR3 loop reads CASSQGGAGDQPQHF. CDR3 nucleotide sequence: TGTGCCAGCAGCCAAGGGGGCGCGGGGGATCAGCCCCAGCATTTT.

The chain links TRBV19 to TRBJ2-5, with 9 bases matching TRBD2. The germline V gene has CDR1 LNHDA and CDR2 SQIVND (reference sequence). This CDR3 has 14 amino acids. The V segment lost 5 bases and the J segment 5 bases; nucleotides outside the gene matches: 6. The CDR3 sequence: CASSYSGSAETQYF. CDR3 sequence (DNA): TGTGCCAGTAGTTATAGCGGGAGCGCTGAGACCCAGTACTTC.

CDR3 sequence reads: CASSYERGTEAFF. DNA for the CDR3: TGTGCCAGCAGTTATGAGCGGGGCACTGAAGCTTTCTTT. The chain carries TRBV6-5 and TRBJ1-1; D is ambiguous. The CDR3 loop spans 13 amino acids. V lost 3 bases and J lost 4, with 9 bases in between. Germline loops: CDR1 MNHEY, CDR2 SVGAGI.

This clonotype was seen more than once but under ten times. V gene TRBV6-5 combines with J gene TRBJ2-3, with 9 positions matching TRBD1. The CDR3 contains 16 residues. The germline V gene encodes CDR1 MNHEY and CDR2 SVGAGI. V lost 4 bases to trimming and J lost 5 bases; unmatched junction nucleotides: 10. CDR3 sequence: CASSWTGVAEGDTQYF. In DNA form, the CDR3 reads TGTGCCAGCAGTTGGACAGGGGTGGCGGAAGGAGATACGCAGTATTTT.

This clonotype was detected only once. The chain recombines TRBV24-1 with TRBJ1-1, with D uncertain. This CDR3 comprises 14 residues. V was clipped by 6 bases and J by 2 bases, with 12 bases between them. CDR1 is KGHDR, CDR2 SFDVKD, per germline. CDR3 region: CATSTPGSNTEAFF. CDR3 bases: TGTGCCACCAGTACACCCGGGAGCAACACTGAAGCTTTCTTT.

V is TRBV18 and J is TRBJ2-3; no definite D call. Germline V gives CDR1 KGHSH, CDR2 LQKENI. Trimming shortened V by 3 bases and J by 2 bases, and 9 bases separated the two germline ends. This CDR3 has 14 residues. The CDR3 is CASSPPEITDTQYF. Written as DNA, the CDR3 is TGTGCCAGCTCACCCCCCGAGATCACAGATACGCAGTATTTT.